These T cell receptor beta chains were read from a single sample in a study of breast tumors, draining lymph nodes, adjacent tissues. In TCRdb, the multiplex PCR reads were re-called with MiXCR into one record per CDR3 protein. The sample consists of 150,000 to 200,000 distinct CDR3 sequences, 33% of them appearing once. Sequencing was done on a sample of axillary lymph node tissue. Receptors were obtained from a female donor with breast cancer. Some clones in this sample may be carry-over from other donors' samples. The CDR3 runs from the conserved cysteine through the conserved F or W. Fields, in order: J gene, D gene, V gene, clone size, CDR3 protein, CDR3 DNA. The D gene is left open where the match is weak. Clone size, where shown, is once, few, many, or a class for clones that have expanded.

J: TRBJ1-3; D: -; V: TRBV4-1; size: many; CDR3: CASSQAGDSGNTIYF; DNA: TGCGCCAGCAGCCAAGCCGGGGATTCTGGAAACACCATATATTTT
J: TRBJ2-5; D: -; V: TRBV9; size: many; CDR3: CASSVGSGPGETQYF; DNA: TGTGCCAGCAGCGTAGGTAGCGGACCGGGGGAGACCCAGTACTTC
J: TRBJ1-6; D: -; V: TRBV27; size: many; CDR3: CASTLRALHF; DNA: TGTGCCAGCACTTTGCGGGCCCTCCACTTT
J: TRBJ2-5; D: -; V: TRBV11-2; size: many; CDR3: CASSLDPTPARSRETQYF; DNA: TGTGCCAGCAGCTTAGATCCAACTCCAGCCCGGAGCCGGGAGACCCAGTACTTC
J: TRBJ2-1; D: -; V: TRBV10-3; size: -; CDR3: CATTSSYNEQFF; DNA: TGTGCCACCACGAGCTCCTACAATGAGCAGTTCTTC
J: TRBJ1-6; D: -; V: TRBV6-5; size: many; CDR3: CASSPPPDSPLHF; DNA: TGTGCCAGCAGTCCCCCCCCAGATTCACCCCTCCACTTT
J: TRBJ2-5; D: -; V: TRBV18; size: many; CDR3: CASSPLGRGQETQYF; DNA: TGTGCCAGCTCACCATTGGGCAGGGGCCAAGAGACCCAGTACTTC
J: TRBJ1-1; D: TRBD1; V: TRBV7-9; size: few; CDR3: CASSGPGTGVSNTEAFF; DNA: TGTGCCAGCAGTGGGCCGGGGACAGGGGTTTCGAACACTGAAGCTTTCTTT
J: TRBJ2-2; D: -; V: TRBV5-1; size: many; CDR3: CASSLDAGPVSGELFF; DNA: TGCGCCAGCAGCTTGGACGCGGGCCCGGTTTCCGGGGAGCTGTTTTTT
J: TRBJ2-7; D: -; V: TRBV18; size: many; CDR3: CASSPPGDYEQYF; DNA: TGTGCCAGCTCACCACCGGGGGATTACGAGCAGTACTTC
J: TRBJ1-2; D: TRBD1; V: TRBV5-1; size: many; CDR3: CASSPTGDYGYTF; DNA: TGCGCCAGCAGCCCGACAGGGGACTATGGCTACACCTTC
J: TRBJ2-7; D: TRBD1; V: TRBV4-2; size: many; CDR3: CASSPGQPDHEQYF; DNA: TGTGCCAGCAGCCCGGGACAGCCAGACCACGAGCAGTACTTC
J: TRBJ2-7; D: -; V: TRBV5-6; size: many; CDR3: CASSRSEGLLYEQYF; DNA: TGTGCCAGCAGCCGGTCGGAGGGACTTCTATACGAGCAGTACTTC
J: TRBJ2-3; D: -; V: TRBV4-2; size: many; CDR3: CASSQGLPPTDTQYF; DNA: TGTGCCAGCAGCCAAGGCCTTCCCCCCACAGATACGCAGTATTTT
J: TRBJ1-2; D: -; V: TRBV5-4; size: few; CDR3: CASSGGSRGNYGYTF; DNA: TGTGCCAGCAGCGGGGGGTCCAGGGGAAACTATGGCTACACCTTC
J: TRBJ2-3; D: TRBD2; V: TRBV10-3; size: -; CDR3: CATLAGRVSRGYTQYF; DNA: TGTGCCACCCTAGCGGGGAGGGTTTCCCGAGGATATACGCAGTATTTT
J: TRBJ2-1; D: TRBD2; V: TRBV12-3/TRBV12-4; size: many; CDR3: CASSLGLAGDEQFF; DNA: TGTGCCAGCAGTTTAGGGCTAGCGGGGGATGAGCAGTTCTTC
J: TRBJ1-1; D: -; V: TRBV7-9; size: -; CDR3: CASSRITNTEAFF; DNA: TGTGCCAGCAGCCGGATCACGAACACTGAAGCTTTCTTT
J: TRBJ1-2; D: TRBD1; V: TRBV20-1; size: many; CDR3: CSAMDREGYGYTF; DNA: TGCAGTGCTATGGACAGGGAAGGCTATGGCTACACCTTC
J: TRBJ2-5; D: -; V: TRBV13; size: many; CDR3: CASSLVGANYQETQYF; DNA: TGTGCCAGCAGCTTAGTCGGAGCCAATTACCAAGAGACCCAGTACTTC
J: TRBJ2-3; D: TRBD1; V: TRBV10-3; size: many; CDR3: CAISPGTGGDTQYF; DNA: TGTGCCATCAGTCCCGGGACAGGGGGTGATACGCAGTATTTT
J: TRBJ2-3; D: -; V: TRBV5-1; size: many; CDR3: CASVVGPDNTQYF; DNA: TGCGCCAGCGTTGTGGGACCGGATAATACGCAGTATTTT
J: TRBJ2-1; D: TRBD2; V: TRBV6-5; size: few; CDR3: CASSYSGGSAYNEQFF; DNA: TGTGCCAGCAGTTACTCCGGCGGGAGCGCCTACAATGAGCAGTTCTTC
J: TRBJ1-2; D: TRBD1; V: TRBV7-9; size: -; CDR3: CASSSPGGRAYGYPF; DNA: TGTGCCAGCAGCTCCCCAGGGGGGCGCGCCTATGGCTACCCCTTC
J: TRBJ2-2; D: -; V: TRBV20-1; size: -; CDR3: CSARASLTGELVF; DNA: TGCAGTGCTAGGGCCAGCCTTACCGGGGAGCTGGTTTTT
J: TRBJ2-5; D: -; V: TRBV19; size: many; CDR3: CASSIGLSSGGTQYF; DNA: TGTGCCAGTAGTATAGGTCTCTCGTCTGGGGGGACCCAGTACTTC
J: TRBJ1-1; D: -; V: TRBV9; size: -; CDR3: CASGAWDGPNTEAFF; DNA: TGTGCCAGCGGCGCCTGGGACGGCCCGAACACTGAAGCTTTCTTT